This T cell receptor beta chain was sequenced for a study of regulatory T cells in long-lasting Graves disease. Study findings and constraints: The study found persistent patients shared more public clonotypes (fewer than 3,000) than new patients (approximately 870). Examination was confined to peripheral blood, excluding thyroid tissue. Sample size, which was small, may have reduced accuracy.

This CDR3 contains 13 residues. The V end was cut by 2 bases, the J end by 2 bases, with 7 bases between. Germline V lookup: CDR1 SEHNR, CDR2 FQNEAQ (reference sequence). Relying on iRepertoire HTBI primers and Arm-PCR of CDR3 regions, the team built TCR beta libraries. Via MiXCR, TCRdb re-called the multiplex PCR reads, giving one row per CDR3 protein. Found here are a few hundred thousand distinct CDR3 sequences, around 24% of them singletons; the top ten hold about a quarter. Documented time point: persistent/refractory GD, antithyroid drugs over 5 years with positive TRAb. There was RNA extracted from PBMCs, and the TCR library was made from it. Tubes containing EDTA received roughly 9 milliliters of drawn peripheral blood. Remarks on this clonotype: As yet, its antigen is unknown.

This receptor was identified in a female donor with Graves disease. V usage is TRBV7-9 and J usage is TRBJ2-7; maybe TRBD1 (6 bases). The sample in question was peripheral blood mononuclear cells (PBMCs), obtained when the disease was refractory, from a patient treated with antithyroid drugs. The CDR3 DNA reads as TGTGCCAGCAGCTTACCAGGGGCCTACGAGCAGTACTTC. Residues: CASSLPGAYEQYF.